Listed here are 3 T cell receptor beta chains from one sample, sequenced in a study of T cell repertoires in cytomegalovirus infection. These TCRs' antigens remain unknown. Using its own MiXCR run on the reads, TCRdb lists one record per CDR3 protein. The sample contains about 220,000 distinct CDR3 sequences, around 35% of which appear only once. The specimen was CD8+ T cells from cultured PBMCs, collected from culture after CMV antigen stimulation. Every receptor here comes from a human donor in good health (CMV status not recorded). Some clones in this sample may be carry-over from other donors' samples.

This clonotype occurred a few times. This chain joins TRBV6-5 and TRBJ2-1; D is undetermined. CDR3 length: 14 residues. In germline, CDR1 is MNHEY, CDR2 SVGAGI. V was pared by 2 bases and J by 0 bases, with 5 bases between. As DNA, the CDR3 is TGTGCCAGCAGTTACAGGAGCTCCTACAATGAGCAGTTCTTC. This translates into CASSYRSSYNEQFF.

The V gene is TRBV7-2, the J gene TRBJ2-6, with 8 positions matching TRBD1. Looked up from germline, CDR1 is SGHTA and CDR2 is FQGNSA. Germline trimming cut 8 bases from V and 2 bases from J; bases unmatched to any gene: 2. The CDR3 runs to 14 residues. The CDR3 protein is CASGQGAGANVLTF. CDR3 coding DNA: TGTGCCAGCGGACAGGGTGCTGGGGCCAACGTCCTGACTTTC.

This clonotype was seen repeatedly, ten times or more. V is TRBV5-5 and J is TRBJ2-3; D is ambiguous. Germline CDR1 and CDR2: SGHKS and YYEKEE (reference sequence). CDR3 length: 14 residues. The ends were cut back, 4 bases at V and 2 bases at J, with 11 bases in the middle. The CDR3 region has the DNA TGTGCCAGCAGCCGTACCCCTTACACAGATACGCAGTATTTT. Translation: CASSRTPYTDTQYF.